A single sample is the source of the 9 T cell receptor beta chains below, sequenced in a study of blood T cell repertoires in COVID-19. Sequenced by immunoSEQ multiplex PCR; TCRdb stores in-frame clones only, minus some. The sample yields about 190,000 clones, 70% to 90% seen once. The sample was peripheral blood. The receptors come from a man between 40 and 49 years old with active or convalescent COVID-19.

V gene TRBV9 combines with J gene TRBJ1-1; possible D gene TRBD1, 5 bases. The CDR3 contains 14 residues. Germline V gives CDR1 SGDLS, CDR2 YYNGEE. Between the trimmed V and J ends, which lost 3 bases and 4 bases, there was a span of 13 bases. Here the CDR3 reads CASSALGRGTEAFF. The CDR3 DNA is TGTGCCAGCAGCGCCCTCGGAAGGGGCACTGAAGCTTTCTTT.

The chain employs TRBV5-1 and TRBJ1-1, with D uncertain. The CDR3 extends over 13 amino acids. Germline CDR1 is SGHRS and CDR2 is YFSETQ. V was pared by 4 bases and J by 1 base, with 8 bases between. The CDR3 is CASSGPSNTEAFF. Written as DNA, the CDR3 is TGCGCCAGCAGCGGGCCTTCGAACACTGAAGCTTTCTTT. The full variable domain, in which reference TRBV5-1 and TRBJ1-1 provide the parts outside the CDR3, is KAGVTQTPRYLIKTRGQQVTLSCSPISGHRSVSWYQQTPGQGLQFLFEYFSETQRNKGNFPGRFSGRQFSNSRSEMNVSTLELGDSALYLCASSGPSNTEAFFGQGTRLTVV.

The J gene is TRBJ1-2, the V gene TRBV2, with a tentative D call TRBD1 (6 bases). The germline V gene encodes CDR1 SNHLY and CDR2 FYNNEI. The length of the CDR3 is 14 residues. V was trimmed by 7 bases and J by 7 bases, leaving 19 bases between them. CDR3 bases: TGTGCCAGCACCAGTGACAGGATCTTCGGTGGCTACACCTTC. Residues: CASTSDRIFGGYTF.

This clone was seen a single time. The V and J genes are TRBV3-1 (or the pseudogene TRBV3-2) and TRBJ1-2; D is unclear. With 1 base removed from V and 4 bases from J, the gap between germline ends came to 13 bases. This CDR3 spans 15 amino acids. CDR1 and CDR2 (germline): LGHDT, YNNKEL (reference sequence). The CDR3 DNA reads TGTGCCAGCAGCCAAGGGAGGGTATTTAGCTATGGCTACACCTTC. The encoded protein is CASSQGRVFSYGYTF.

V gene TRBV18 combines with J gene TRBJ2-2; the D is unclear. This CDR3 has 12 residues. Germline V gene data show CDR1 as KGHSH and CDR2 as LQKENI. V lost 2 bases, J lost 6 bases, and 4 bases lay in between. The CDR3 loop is CASSPSSGELFF. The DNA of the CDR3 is TGTGCCAGCTCACCATCCTCCGGGGAGCTGTTTTTT.

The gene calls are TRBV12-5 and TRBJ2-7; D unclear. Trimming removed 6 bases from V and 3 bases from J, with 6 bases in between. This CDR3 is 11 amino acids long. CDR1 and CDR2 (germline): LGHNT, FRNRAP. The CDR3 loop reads CASGQNYEQYF. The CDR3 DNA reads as TGTGCTAGTGGCCAGAACTACGAGCAGTACTTC.

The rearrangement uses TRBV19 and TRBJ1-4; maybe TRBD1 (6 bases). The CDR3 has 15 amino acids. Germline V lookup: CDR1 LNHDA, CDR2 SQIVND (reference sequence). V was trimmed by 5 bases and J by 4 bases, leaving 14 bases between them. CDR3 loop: CASSSLQGHNEKLFF. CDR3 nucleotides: TGTGCCAGTAGTTCCTTACAGGGCCATAATGAAAAACTGTTTTTT.

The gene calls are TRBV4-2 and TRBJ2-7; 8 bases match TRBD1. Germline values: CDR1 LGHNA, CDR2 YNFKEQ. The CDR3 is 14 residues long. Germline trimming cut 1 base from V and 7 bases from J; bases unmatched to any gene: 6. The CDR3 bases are TGTGCCAGCAGCCAAGCTGGACAGGGCATAGAGCAGTACTTC. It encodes CASSQAGQGIEQYF.

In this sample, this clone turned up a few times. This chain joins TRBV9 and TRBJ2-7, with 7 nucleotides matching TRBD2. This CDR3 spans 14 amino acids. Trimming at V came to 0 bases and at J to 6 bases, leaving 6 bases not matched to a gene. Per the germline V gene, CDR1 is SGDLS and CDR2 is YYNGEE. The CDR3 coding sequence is TGTGCCAGCAGCGTAGTCGTTACGGGGGGCGAGCAGTACTTC. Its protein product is CASSVVVTGGEQYF. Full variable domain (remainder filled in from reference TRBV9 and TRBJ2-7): DSGVTQTPKHLITATGQRVTLRCSPRSGDLSVYWYQQSLDQGLQFLIQYYNGEERAKGNILERFSAQQFPDLHSELNLSSLELGDSALYFCASSVVVTGGEQYFGPGTRLTVT.